A single sample gave rise to the 18 T cell receptor beta chains below, sequenced in a study of a mutant IDH1 vaccine in newly diagnosed glioma. Specified time point: week 47, end of study. Mutant IDH1 20-mer peptide, at 300 ug, made up each vaccine dose, with topical imiquimod. Method: immunoSEQ multiplex PCR; TCRdb's copy keeps in-frame clones and lacks some. In the table there are some 25,000 clones, around 76% of which are singletons. Their specific antigens are unknown. The source was PBMCs, collected from a glioma patient whose treatment included an IDH1 peptide vaccine. Receptors originate from a man in his forties or fifties with glioma. Some clones in this sample may be carry-over from other donors' samples.

The V gene is TRBV5-6, the J gene TRBJ2-7; possibly TRBD1 for D (5 bases). CDR3 length equals 16 residues. Germline lookup yields CDR1 SGHDT and CDR2 YYEEEE. The V end lost 0 bases, the J end lost 2 bases, and 15 bases lay between the germline ends. CDR3 region: CASSLAGALATYEQYF. CDR3 sequence (DNA): TGTGCCAGCAGCTTGGCTGGGGCCCTGGCGACCTACGAGCAGTACTTC. Looking up the rest from reference TRBV5-6 and TRBJ2-7 gives the full variable domain: DAGVTQSPTHLIKTRGQQVTLRCSPKSGHDTVSWYQQALGQGPQFIFQYYEEEERQRGNFPDRFSGHQFPNYSSELNVNALLLGDSALYLCASSLAGALATYEQYFGPGTRLTVT.

V usage is TRBV30 and J usage is TRBJ1-3; tentative D call: TRBD1 (5 bases). Germline loops: CDR1 GTSNPN, CDR2 SVGIG (reference sequence). CDR3 length equals 15 residues. Trimming took off 3 bases at V and 2 bases at J, with 14 bases between the two ends. The CDR3 DNA follows: TGTGCCTGGAGCAGCCCTCCGGGGGCTGGAAACACCATATATTTT. Its protein product is CAWSSPPGAGNTIYF.

The rearrangement uses TRBV5-4 and TRBJ2-2, with a possible D match to TRBD2 (6 bases). The CDR3 loop spans 18 amino acids. V shed 3 bases and J shed 1 base, with 19 bases lying between them. Germline V lookup: CDR1 SGHNT, CDR2 YYREEE (reference sequence). CDR3 DNA sequence: TGTGCCAGCAGCTACAAGTTTCGTACTAGCCTGAACACCGGGGAGCTGTTTTTT. This codes for CASSYKFRTSLNTGELFF.

The V gene is TRBV9, the J gene TRBJ2-1; D gene unclear. This CDR3 spans 16 amino acids. The V gene's germline CDR1 is SGDLS and CDR2 YYNGEE. V lost 4 bases, J lost 8 bases, and 22 bases lay in between. Written as DNA, the CDR3 is TGTGCCAGCAGCTCACAGATCGACCTACCGGGCCATGAGCAGTTCTTC. Encoded protein: CASSSQIDLPGHEQFF. The entire variable domain, with the rest obtained from reference TRBV9 and TRBJ2-1, is as follows: DSGVTQTPKHLITATGQRVTLRCSPRSGDLSVYWYQQSLDQGLQFLIQYYNGEERAKGNILERFSAQQFPDLHSELNLSSLELGDSALYFCASSSQIDLPGHEQFFGPGTRLTVL.

This clone was seen just once. The rearrangement links TRBV27 to TRBJ2-1, with D perhaps matching TRBD1 or TRBD2 (5 bases each). This CDR3 has 17 amino acids. V was clipped by 0 bases and J by 2 bases, with 14 bases between them. The germline V gene encodes CDR1 MNHEY and CDR2 SMNVEV (reference sequence). The CDR3 DNA reads as TGTGCCAGCAGTTTATCCGCCGTGGGGGTTCCCTACAATGAGCAGTTCTTC. Its translation is CASSLSAVGVPYNEQFF.

The rearrangement uses TRBV19 and TRBJ1-2; 7 bases line up with TRBD1. The CDR3 extends over 14 amino acids. Germline lookup yields CDR1 LNHDA and CDR2 SQIVND (reference sequence). J gave up 5 bases and V 0 bases, and 3 bases lay outside the gene matches. The CDR3 DNA reads as TGTGCCAGTAGTATAGACACAGGGGTGTATGGCTACACCTTC. This gives the protein CASSIDTGVYGYTF.

The chain carries TRBV4-2 and TRBJ2-5; a weak D match, TRBD2 (6 bases). The CDR3 has 16 residues. The ends were cut back, 0 bases at V and 3 bases at J, with 14 bases in the middle. In germline, CDR1 is LGHNA, CDR2 YNFKEQ. In DNA form, the CDR3 reads TGTGCCAGCAGCCAAGATAATGGGGCTAGCGAAGAGACCCAGTACTTC. It specifies CASSQDNGASEETQYF.

The rearrangement uses TRBV27 and TRBJ2-4; D unresolved. Germline V lookup: CDR1 MNHEY, CDR2 SMNVEV (reference sequence). CDR3 length: 13 amino acids. Trimming shortened V by 4 bases and J by 6 bases, and 10 bases separated the two germline ends. The DNA for the CDR3 is TGTGCCAGCAGTTCGACGGTGGGAAACATTCAGTACTTC. Translating it yields CASSSTVGNIQYF.

This CDR3 is CASSIGAGGGQETQYF. The CDR3 bases are TGTGCCAGTAGTATAGGGGCAGGGGGCGGGCAAGAGACCCAGTACTTC. J is TRBJ2-5 and V is TRBV19; the match to TRBD1 covers 8 bases. Germline V CDR1 and CDR2: LNHDA, SQIVND (reference sequence). V gave up 1 base and J gave up 2 bases; unmatched junction bases: 6. CDR3 length equals 16 residues. Using reference TRBV19 and TRBJ2-5 for the parts outside the CDR3, the full variable domain is DGGITQSPKYLFRKEGQNVTLSCEQNLNHDAMYWYRQDPGQGLRLIYYSQIVNDFQKGDIAEGYSVSREKKESFPLTVTSAQKNPTAFYLCASSIGAGGGQETQYFGPGTRLLVL.

V usage is TRBV7-2 and J usage is TRBJ1-2, with D unclear. This CDR3 has 20 residues. The V gene lost 0 bases and the J gene lost 0 bases, with 23 bases spanning the gap. Per the germline V gene, CDR1 is SGHTA and CDR2 is FQGNSA. CDR3 DNA sequence: TGTGCCAGCAGCTTAGCACCTGGTTCCCCGGGGATATCCTCTAACTATGGCTACACCTTC. This codes for CASSLAPGSPGISSNYGYTF.

This clone came up once. The chain uses TRBV7-8 and TRBJ2-2, with D uncertain. V was pared by 3 bases and J by 1 base, with 21 bases between. Germline loops: CDR1 SGHVS, CDR2 FQNEAQ. This CDR3 is 19 amino acids long. The CDR3 here is CASSFPSPPPKLNTGELFF. For the CDR3, the DNA is TGTGCCAGCAGCTTCCCCTCCCCCCCTCCAAAGTTGAACACCGGGGAGCTGTTTTTT.

This rearrangement joins TRBV10-2 to TRBJ1-5; D might be TRBD1 (5 bases). CDR1 is WSHSY, CDR2 SAAADI, per germline. Trimming took 3 bases from V and 4 from J, leaving 10 bases between them. The CDR3 consists of 14 residues. The DNA of the CDR3 is TGCGCCAGCAGTGAAGGGGCAGGGAATCAGCCCCAGCATTTT. It codes for CASSEGAGNQPQHF.

The DNA of the CDR3 is TGTGCCAGCAGCCCCGGGGGGACAGGGCCTAAGAACGAAGCTTTCTTT. It translates to CASSPGGTGPKNEAFF. The gene calls are TRBV5-4 and TRBJ1-1; TRBD1 matches 9 bases. Germline CDR1 reads SGHNT; CDR2 reads YYREEE (reference sequence). The ends lost 4 bases at V and 8 bases at J; junction bases unmatched: 15. The CDR3 has 16 amino acids.

This rearrangement joins TRBV5-8 to TRBJ1-1; 8 nucleotides match TRBD1. The junction had 20 bases not matched to a gene; V was cut back by 4 bases and J by 6 bases. The germline V gene has CDR1 SGHTS and CDR2 YDEGEE. CDR3 length: 18 amino acids. The CDR3 DNA reads as TGTGCCAGCAGCCAAACCCCGGAGACAGGGGCGGTTGTCCCTGAAGCTTTCTTT. Protein sequence: CASSQTPETGAVVPEAFF.

This clone is a singleton in its sample. V gene TRBV30 combines with J gene TRBJ2-5; tentative D call: TRBD2 (5 bases). This CDR3 has 14 residues. The V and J ends lost 4 bases and 5 bases respectively, with 17 bases between them. Germline V gene sequence: CDR1 GTSNPN, CDR2 SVGIG (reference sequence). The CDR3 loop reads CAWTEGSISETQYF. In DNA, the CDR3 is TGTGCCTGGACCGAAGGGAGCATATCTGAGACCCAGTACTTC.

This chain links TRBV10-3 with TRBJ1-2, with TRBD1 matching 8 bases. The CDR3 has 16 amino acids. Germline CDR1 ENHRY, CDR2 SYGVKD. V dropped 1 base and J dropped 8; count of bases not matched to a gene: 12. DNA of the CDR3: TGTGCCATCAGTGAGTTAGCTGTACAGGGACAGGTCGGCTACACCTTC. Translating it yields CAISELAVQGQVGYTF.

A few counts support this clone. This chain connects TRBV5-1 to TRBJ2-2, with D tentatively TRBD1 (5 bases). The V end was cut by 4 bases, the J end by 6 bases, with 25 bases between. Per germline, CDR1 SGHRS and CDR2 YFSETQ. The length of the CDR3 is 18 residues. The CDR3 region has the DNA TGCGCCAGCAGCCGACGGATGGGAACGACAGTCGGTCCCGGGGAGCTGTTTTTT. It yields the protein CASSRRMGTTVGPGELFF. Full variable domain (rest looked up from reference TRBV5-1 and TRBJ2-2): KAGVTQTPRYLIKTRGQQVTLSCSPISGHRSVSWYQQTPGQGLQFLFEYFSETQRNKGNFPGRFSGRQFSNSRSEMNVSTLELGDSALYLCASSRRMGTTVGPGELFFGEGSRLTVL.

The chain employs TRBV27 and TRBJ1-1; D possibly corresponds to TRBD1 (5 bases). The length of the CDR3 is 16 residues. With 3 bases removed from V and 4 bases from J, the gap between germline ends came to 18 bases. Germline CDR1 and CDR2: MNHEY and SMNVEV (reference sequence). CDR3 in DNA: TGTGCCAGCAGTTTCTACCCGCAGGGCCTGACCACTGAAGCTTTCTTT. Its translation: CASSFYPQGLTTEAFF.